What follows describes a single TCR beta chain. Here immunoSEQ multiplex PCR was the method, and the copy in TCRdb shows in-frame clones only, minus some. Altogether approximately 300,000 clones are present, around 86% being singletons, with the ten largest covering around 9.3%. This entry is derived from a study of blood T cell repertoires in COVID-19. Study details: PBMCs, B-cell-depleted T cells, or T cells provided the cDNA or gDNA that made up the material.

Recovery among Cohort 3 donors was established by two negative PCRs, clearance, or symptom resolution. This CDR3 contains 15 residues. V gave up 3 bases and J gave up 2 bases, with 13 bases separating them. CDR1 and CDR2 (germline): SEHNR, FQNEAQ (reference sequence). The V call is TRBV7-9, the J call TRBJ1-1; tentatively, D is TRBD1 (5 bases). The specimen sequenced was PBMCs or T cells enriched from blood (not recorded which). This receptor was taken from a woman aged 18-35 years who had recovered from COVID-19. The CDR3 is CASSFGLGLNTEAFF. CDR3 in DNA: TGTGCCAGCAGCTTTGGATTGGGGCTTAACACTGAAGCTTTCTTT. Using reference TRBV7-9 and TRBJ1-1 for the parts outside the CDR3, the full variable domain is DTGVSQNPRHKITKRGQNVTFRCDPISEHNRLYWYRQTLGQGPEFLTYFQNEAQLEKSRLLSDRFSAERPKGSFSTLEIQRTEQGDSAMYLCASSFGLGLNTEAFFGQGTRLTVV.